A selection of T cell receptor beta chains follows, all from one sample in a study of CD8 T cells in ankylosing spondylitis. TCRdb re-called the 5' RACE reads through MiXCR, storing one row per CDR3 protein. The sample holds about 230,000 distinct CDR3 sequences, roughly 8.2% seen once. The sample comprised blood, either unsorted or a sorted T cell fraction (not recorded which). The receptors shown here come from a female donor with ankylosing spondylitis or in good health (not recorded which). Both conserved end residues are part of each CDR3. A D gene is named only where the DNA matches it firmly. The size of a clone is reported for some rows only, either as once, few or many, or as a class for expanded clones.

v_gene	j_gene	len	abundance	d_gene	CDR3nt	CDR3aa
TRBV10-3	TRBJ2-1	19	few	-	TGTGCCATCAGTCAGTCGGGCAGCGCGCCGGGAGCCTCCTACAATGAGCAGTTCTTC	CAISQSGSAPGASYNEQFF
TRBV12-3/TRBV12-4	TRBJ2-1	17	many	TRBD1	TGTGCCAGCAGCACAGGGACAGTAGTTGAAGTCTACGATGAGCAGTTCTTC	CASSTGTVVEVYDEQFF
TRBV20-1	TRBJ1-2	13	many	TRBD1	TGCAGTGCTCGGACAGGCGATTACTATGGCTACACCTTC	CSARTGDYYGYTF
TRBV5-5	TRBJ1-1	16	many	TRBD1	TGTGCCAGCAGCCCAGGACAGGAGTCGATGAACACTGAAGCTTTCTTT	CASSPGQESMNTEAFF
TRBV2	TRBJ2-3	13	many	TRBD1	TGTGCCAGCGAGACAGGGATCACAGATACGCAGTATTTT	CASETGITDTQYF
TRBV5-1	TRBJ2-3	14	many	-	TGCGCCGCCCGTCCGGGACCCCAGACAGATACGCAGTATTTT	CAARPGPQTDTQYF
TRBV20-1	TRBJ1-5	14	-	-	TGCCGTGCTTTGGGGGGGTATAGCAATCAGCCCCAGCATTTT	CRALGGYSNQPQHF
TRBV19	TRBJ2-3	16	-	TRBD2	TGTGCCAGTAGTATAGGAGGGACTAGCGGGACGGATACGCAGTATTTT	CASSIGGTSGTDTQYF
TRBV19	TRBJ2-1	15	many	TRBD2	TGTGCCAGTAGTGAGACTAGCGGAGCGTACAATGAGCAGTTCTTC	CASSETSGAYNEQFF
TRBV30	TRBJ1-2	14	-	-	TGTGCCTGGAGGATCAATTCAGGGTTCTATGGCTACACCTTC	CAWRINSGFYGYTF
TRBV20-1	TRBJ2-3	13	many	TRBD1	TGCAGTGCCGAAAAACAGGGGCCGGATACGCAGTATTTT	CSAEKQGPDTQYF
TRBV11-1	TRBJ1-3	18	many	-	TGTGCCAGCAGCTCCCCCCAGGGCTTGGTCTTCTCTGGAAACACCATATATTTT	CASSSPQGLVFSGNTIYF
TRBV7-2	TRBJ1-1	12	few	-	TGTGCCAGCAGCTTATCTCTAGGGACTGCTTTCTTT	CASSLSLGTAFF
TRBV2	TRBJ2-1	13	many	TRBD2	TGTGCCACCAGCGGGAGGGCTGGCAATGAGCAGTTCTTC	CATSGRAGNEQFF
TRBV9	TRBJ1-1	13	few	-	TGTGCCAGCAGCGTAGAAAGGAGCACTGAAGCTTTCTTT	CASSVERSTEAFF
TRBV6-1	TRBJ2-2	17	many	TRBD2	TGTGCCAGCAGCTCCCCTGGGGTAGCGGGAGGGCGGGGGGAGCTGTTTTTT	CASSSPGVAGGRGELFF
TRBV10-2	TRBJ2-1	16	many	TRBD1	TGCGCCAGCAGTGAGTGGGACAGGGGGTTTGGCAATGAGCAGTTCTTC	CASSEWDRGFGNEQFF
TRBV7-2	TRBJ1-1	12	many	-	TGTGCCAGCAGCTTTTCAGTCACTGAAGCTTTCTTT	CASSFSVTEAFF
TRBV29-1	TRBJ1-2	11	-	-	TGCAGCGTCAGAGGGCGAGATGGCTACACCTTC	CSVRGRDGYTF
TRBV4-3	TRBJ2-3	17	many	TRBD2	TGCGCCAGCAGCCACTTTCCGGGACTAGGAAGCACAGATACGCAGTATTTT	CASSHFPGLGSTDTQYF
TRBV12-3/TRBV12-4	TRBJ2-1	15	many	-	TGTGCCAGCAGTTTGGGGGGATTCAGGACCAATGAGCAGTTCTTC	CASSLGGFRTNEQFF
TRBV9	TRBJ1-5	15	few	-	TGTGCCAGCAGCGCGGGGCAGGGGAGTGGACAGCCCCAGCATTTT	CASSAGQGSGQPQHF
TRBV20-1	TRBJ2-1	16	many	TRBD2	TGCAGTGCTAGAGACCCTAGCGGGCGGACCTACAATGAGCAGTTCTTC	CSARDPSGRTYNEQFF
TRBV20-1	TRBJ1-1	11	many	-	TGCAGTGCTTCAGAGGACACTGAAGCTTTCTTT	CSASEDTEAFF
TRBV12-3/TRBV12-4	TRBJ2-1	17	many	TRBD2	TGTGCCAGCAGTTTCTCGCGGGAGGGCCTTGGAGTCGATGAGCAGTTCTTC	CASSFSREGLGVDEQFF
TRBV7-9	TRBJ2-3	16	many	-	TGTGCCAGCAGCTTAGCGGCAGGCCTGAGCACAGATACGCAGTATTTT	CASSLAAGLSTDTQYF
TRBV7-8	TRBJ1-1	13	many	-	TGTGCCAGCAGCTATTCCCAGGTGACTGAAGCTTTCTTT	CASSYSQVTEAFF
TRBV12-3/TRBV12-4	TRBJ2-2	21	few	TRBD2	TGTGCCAGCAGTTCGACCGGCTCAAGGGGACTAGCGGGAGATAGGACCGGGGAGCTGTTTTTT	CASSSTGSRGLAGDRTGELFF
TRBV7-8	TRBJ2-7	13	many	-	TGTGCCAGCAGCCCGGGGAAGGGGCGCGAGCAGTACTTC	CASSPGKGREQYF
TRBV5-1	TRBJ2-2	15	many	TRBD2	TGCGCCAGCACCGTAGCGGGAGCGAACACCGGGGAGCTGTTTTTT	CASTVAGANTGELFF
TRBV4-3	TRBJ2-1	12	many	TRBD2	TGCGCCAGCAGCGCTTCGGGGGGTGAGCAGTTCTTC	CASSASGGEQFF
TRBV5-1	TRBJ2-2	16	many	-	TGCGCCAGCAGCTATTCGGGATTGGGTTACACCGGGGAGCTGTTTTTT	CASSYSGLGYTGELFF
TRBV7-9	TRBJ1-4	14	many	-	TGTGCCAGCAGCTTGAGTCAAGAGGAAGAAAAACTGTTTTTT	CASSLSQEEEKLFF
TRBV12-3/TRBV12-4	TRBJ1-1	13	many	TRBD1	TGTGCCAGCAATACCCAGGGGGCGGGTGAAGCTTTCTTT	CASNTQGAGEAFF
TRBV12-3/TRBV12-4	TRBJ2-3	15	many	-	TGTGCCAGCAGTTCAAGTCCGGGACTCTTCCCACCGCGGTATTTT	CASSSSPGLFPPRYF
TRBV24-1	TRBJ2-1	18	few	TRBD2	TGTGCCACCAGCGGAACCGGGACTAGCGGGAGGAGGGAAAATGAGCAGTTCTTC	CATSGTGTSGRRENEQFF
TRBV6-6	TRBJ1-3	12	many	-	TGTGCCAGCAGTGGAGGGGAAAACACCATATATTTT	CASSGGENTIYF
TRBV20-1	TRBJ2-1	14	many	TRBD2	TGCAGTGCTAGTGGGACTAGCGGGATGGTTGAGCAGTTCTTC	CSASGTSGMVEQFF
TRBV6-2/TRBV6-3	TRBJ1-5	13	many	TRBD1	TGTGCCAGCAAATCAGGGGGAAATCAGCCCCAGCATTTT	CASKSGGNQPQHF
TRBV20-1	TRBJ2-5	16	many	TRBD2	TGCAGTGCTAGACCCTGGACTAGTACCCTCCAAGAGACCCAGTACTTC	CSARPWTSTLQETQYF
TRBV28	TRBJ2-4	14	many	TRBD1	TGTGCCAGCAAACGCCGGGACAGAAAAAACATTCAGTACTTC	CASKRRDRKNIQYF
TRBV5-1	TRBJ1-2	16	many	-	TGCGCCAGCAGCTTGTGGGGGCAGAGGTCCACGGATGGCTACACCTTC	CASSLWGQRSTDGYTF